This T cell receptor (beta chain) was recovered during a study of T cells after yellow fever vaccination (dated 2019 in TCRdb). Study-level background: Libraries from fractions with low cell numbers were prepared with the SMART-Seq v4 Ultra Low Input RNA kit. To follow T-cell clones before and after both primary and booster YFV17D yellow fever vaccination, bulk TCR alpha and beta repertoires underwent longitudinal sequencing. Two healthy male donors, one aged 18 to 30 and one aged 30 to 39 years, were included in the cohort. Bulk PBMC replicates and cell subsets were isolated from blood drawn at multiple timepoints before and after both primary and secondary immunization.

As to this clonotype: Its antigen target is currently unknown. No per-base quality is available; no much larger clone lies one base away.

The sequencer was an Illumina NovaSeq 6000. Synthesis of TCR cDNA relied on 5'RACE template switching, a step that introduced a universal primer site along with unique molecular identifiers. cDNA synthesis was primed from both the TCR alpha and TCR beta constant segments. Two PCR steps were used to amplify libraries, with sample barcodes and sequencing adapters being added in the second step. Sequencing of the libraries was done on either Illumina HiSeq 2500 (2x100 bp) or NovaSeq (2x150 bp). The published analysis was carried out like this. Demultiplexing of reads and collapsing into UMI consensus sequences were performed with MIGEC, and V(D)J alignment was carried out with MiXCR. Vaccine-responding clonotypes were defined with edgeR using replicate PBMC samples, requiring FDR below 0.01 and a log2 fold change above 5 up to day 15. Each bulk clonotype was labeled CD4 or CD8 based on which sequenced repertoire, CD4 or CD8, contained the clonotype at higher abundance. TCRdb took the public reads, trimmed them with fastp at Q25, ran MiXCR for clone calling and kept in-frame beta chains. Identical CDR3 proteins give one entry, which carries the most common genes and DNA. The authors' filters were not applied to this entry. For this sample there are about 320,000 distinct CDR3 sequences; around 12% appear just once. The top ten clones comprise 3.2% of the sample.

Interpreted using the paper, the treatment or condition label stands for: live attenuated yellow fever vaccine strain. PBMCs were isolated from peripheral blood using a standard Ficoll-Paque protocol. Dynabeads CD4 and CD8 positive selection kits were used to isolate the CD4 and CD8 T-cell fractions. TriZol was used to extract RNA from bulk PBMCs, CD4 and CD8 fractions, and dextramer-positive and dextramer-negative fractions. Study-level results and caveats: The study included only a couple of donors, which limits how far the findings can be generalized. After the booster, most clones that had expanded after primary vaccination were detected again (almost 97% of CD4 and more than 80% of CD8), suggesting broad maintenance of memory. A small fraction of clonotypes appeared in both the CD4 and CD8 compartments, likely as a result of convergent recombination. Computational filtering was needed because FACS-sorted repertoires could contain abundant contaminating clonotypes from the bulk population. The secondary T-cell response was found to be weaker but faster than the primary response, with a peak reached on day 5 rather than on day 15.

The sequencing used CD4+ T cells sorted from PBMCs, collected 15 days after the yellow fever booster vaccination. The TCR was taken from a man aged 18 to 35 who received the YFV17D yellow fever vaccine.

Here the CDR3 is given as CASSIRTGQETQYF. The nucleotides are TGTGCCAGCAGTATTCGGACAGGGCAAGAGACCCAGTACTTC. The receptor chain draws on TRBV5-4 and TRBJ2-5, with 8 middle bases fitting TRBD1. Including cysteine and phenylalanine, the CDR3 has 14 amino acids. The sequence is cut down to CDR3 DNA, 42 bases in frame from base 1. The germline V gene (reference sequence) yields SGHNT for CDR1 and YYREEE for CDR2. Trimmed from V: 5 bases; trimmed from J: 2 bases; junction bases lacking a gene match: 5. The CDR3 plus the reference TRBV5-4 and TRBJ2-5 genes for the other parts give the full variable domain: ETGVTQSPTHLIKTRGQQVTLRCSSQSGHNTVSWYQQALGQGPQFIFQYYREEENGRGNFPPRFSGLQFPNYSSELNVNALELDDSALYLCASSIRTGQETQYFGPGTRLLVL.